Below, one T cell receptor (beta chain) is given with its context. The sample comes from a study of blood T cell repertoires in COVID-19. Overall study context: Acute and convalescent COVID-19 samples came from the United States, Italy and Spain. The analysed material was cDNA or gDNA that came from T cells, B-cell-depleted T cells, or PBMCs.

Authors' analysis steps: For nucleated cells, counts were estimated from reference gene primer amplification. Generated by immunoSEQ multiplex PCR, the TCRdb table keeps only in-frame clones and is missing some. V and J calls and clone size come straight from that table; D and trimming were deduced from the DNA. The sample comprises a few hundred thousand clones, around 81% of which are singletons, and about 4% rests with the top ten. The ends were cut back, 4 bases at V and 4 bases at J, with 5 bases in the middle. The CDR3 runs 13 residues. CDR1 is MGHDK and CDR2 is SYGVNS in the germline V gene. The source material was peripheral blood. The clonotype originates from a woman in her forties or fifties with active or convalescent COVID-19. J is TRBJ1-6 and V is TRBV25-1, with unresolved D. The CDR3 is CASSAKYNSPLHF. CDR3 sequence (DNA): TGTGCCAGCAGTGCAAAATATAATTCACCCCTCCACTTT.